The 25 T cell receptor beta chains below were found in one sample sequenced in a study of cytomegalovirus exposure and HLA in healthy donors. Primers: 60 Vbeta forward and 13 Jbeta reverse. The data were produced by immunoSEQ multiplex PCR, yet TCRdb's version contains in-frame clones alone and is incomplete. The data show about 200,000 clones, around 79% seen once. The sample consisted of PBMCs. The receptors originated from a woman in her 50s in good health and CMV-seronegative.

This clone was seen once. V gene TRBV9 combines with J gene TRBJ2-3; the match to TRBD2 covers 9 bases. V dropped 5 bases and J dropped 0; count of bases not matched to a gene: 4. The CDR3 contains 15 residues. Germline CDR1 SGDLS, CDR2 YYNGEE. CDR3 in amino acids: CASRPGLASTDTQYF. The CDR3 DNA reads TGTGCCAGCAGACCAGGACTAGCGAGCACAGATACGCAGTATTTT. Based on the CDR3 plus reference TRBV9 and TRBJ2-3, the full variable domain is DSGVTQTPKHLITATGQRVTLRCSPRSGDLSVYWYQQSLDQGLQFLIQYYNGEERAKGNILERFSAQQFPDLHSELNLSSLELGDSALYFCASRPGLASTDTQYFGPGTRLTVL.

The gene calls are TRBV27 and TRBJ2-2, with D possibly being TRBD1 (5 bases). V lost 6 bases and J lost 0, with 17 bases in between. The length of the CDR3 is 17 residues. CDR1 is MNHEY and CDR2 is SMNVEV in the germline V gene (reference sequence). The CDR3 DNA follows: TGTGCCAGCAGCAAAAGCCCTGGGGCAGCGAACACCGGGGAGCTGTTTTTT. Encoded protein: CASSKSPGAANTGELFF.

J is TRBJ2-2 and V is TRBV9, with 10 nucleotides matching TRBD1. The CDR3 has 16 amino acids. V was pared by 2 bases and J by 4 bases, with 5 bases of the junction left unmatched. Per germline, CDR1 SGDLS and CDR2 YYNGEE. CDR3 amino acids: CASSVTDRGGTGELFF. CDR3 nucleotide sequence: TGTGCCAGCAGCGTCACGGACAGGGGGGGCACCGGGGAGCTGTTTTTT. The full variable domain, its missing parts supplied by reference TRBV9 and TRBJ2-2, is DSGVTQTPKHLITATGQRVTLRCSPRSGDLSVYWYQQSLDQGLQFLIQYYNGEERAKGNILERFSAQQFPDLHSELNLSSLELGDSALYFCASSVTDRGGTGELFFGEGSRLTVL.

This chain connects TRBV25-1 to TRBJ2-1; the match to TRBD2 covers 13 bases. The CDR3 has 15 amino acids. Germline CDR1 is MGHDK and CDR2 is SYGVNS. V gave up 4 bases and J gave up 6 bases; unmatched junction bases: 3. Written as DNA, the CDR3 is TGTGCCAGCAGTGCGACTAGCGGGGGGTCCAATGAGCAGTTCTTC. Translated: CASSATSGGSNEQFF.

For the CDR3, the DNA is TGTGCCAGCAGTTCCCACGGGGAAGCTAGGAACGAGCAGTACTTC. Its translation: CASSSHGEARNEQYF. The chain combines TRBV27 with TRBJ2-5, with a weak D call TRBD2 (5 bases). TRBJ2-7 explains the end of the DNA better; the J call may be wrong. CDR1 MNHEY and CDR2 SMNVEV come from the germline V gene (reference sequence). The CDR3 contains 15 residues.

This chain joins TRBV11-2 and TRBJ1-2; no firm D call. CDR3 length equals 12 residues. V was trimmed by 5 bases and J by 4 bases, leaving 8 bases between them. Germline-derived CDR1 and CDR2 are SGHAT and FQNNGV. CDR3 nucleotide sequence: TGTGCCAGCAGCCCCTCACTCTATGGCTACACCTTC. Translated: CASSPSLYGYTF.

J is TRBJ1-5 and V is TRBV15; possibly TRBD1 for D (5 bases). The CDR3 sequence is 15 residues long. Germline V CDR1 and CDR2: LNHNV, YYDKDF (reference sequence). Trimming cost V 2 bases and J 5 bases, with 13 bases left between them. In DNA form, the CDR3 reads TGTGCCACCAGCAGAAAAGGGCGGGGGGATCAGCCCCAGCATTTT. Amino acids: CATSRKGRGDQPQHF. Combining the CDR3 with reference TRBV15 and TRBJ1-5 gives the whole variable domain DAMVIQNPRYQVTQFGKPVTLSCSQTLNHNVMYWYQQKSSQAPKLLFHYYDKDFNNEADTPDNFQSRRPNTSFCFLDIRSPGLGDTAMYLCATSRKGRGDQPQHFGDGTRLSIL.

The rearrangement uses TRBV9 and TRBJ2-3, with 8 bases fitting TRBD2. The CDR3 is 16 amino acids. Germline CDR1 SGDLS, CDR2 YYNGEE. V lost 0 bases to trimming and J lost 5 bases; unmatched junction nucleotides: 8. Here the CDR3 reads CASSVGSSGPRDTQYF. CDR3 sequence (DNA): TGTGCCAGCAGCGTAGGATCTAGCGGGCCGAGAGATACGCAGTATTTT.

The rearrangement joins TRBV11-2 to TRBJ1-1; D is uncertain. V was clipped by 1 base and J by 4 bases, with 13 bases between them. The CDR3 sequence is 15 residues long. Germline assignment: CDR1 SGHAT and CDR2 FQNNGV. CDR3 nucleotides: TGTGCCAGCAGCTTAGGACCGGTACGAGGCACTGAAGCTTTCTTT. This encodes CASSLGPVRGTEAFF.

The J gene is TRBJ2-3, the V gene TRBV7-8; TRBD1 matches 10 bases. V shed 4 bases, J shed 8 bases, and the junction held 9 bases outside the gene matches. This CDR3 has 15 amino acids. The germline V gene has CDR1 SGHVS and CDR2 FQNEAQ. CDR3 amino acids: CASSSKDRGGGTQYF. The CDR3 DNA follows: TGTGCCAGCAGCTCAAAGGACAGGGGGGGTGGTACGCAGTATTTT.

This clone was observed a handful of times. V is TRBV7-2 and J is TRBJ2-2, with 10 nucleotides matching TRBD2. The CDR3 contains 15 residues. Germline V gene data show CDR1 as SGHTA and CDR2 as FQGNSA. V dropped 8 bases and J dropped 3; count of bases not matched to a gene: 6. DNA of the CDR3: TGTGCCAGCTTAGCTAGCGGGAGATACACCGGGGAGCTGTTTTTT. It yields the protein CASLASGRYTGELFF.

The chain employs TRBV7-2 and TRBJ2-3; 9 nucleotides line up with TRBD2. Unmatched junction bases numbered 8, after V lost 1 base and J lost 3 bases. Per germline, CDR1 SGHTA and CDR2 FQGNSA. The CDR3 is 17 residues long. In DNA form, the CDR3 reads TGTGCCAGCAGCTTAGTGTCTGGACTAGCGAGAACAGATACGCAGTATTTT. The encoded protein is CASSLVSGLARTDTQYF.

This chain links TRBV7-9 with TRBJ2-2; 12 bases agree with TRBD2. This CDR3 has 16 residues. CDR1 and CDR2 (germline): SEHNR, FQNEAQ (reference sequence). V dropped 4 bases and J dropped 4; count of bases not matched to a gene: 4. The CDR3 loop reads CASSSWTSGTTGELFF. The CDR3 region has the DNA TGTGCCAGCAGCTCTTGGACTAGCGGGACCACCGGGGAGCTGTTTTTT.

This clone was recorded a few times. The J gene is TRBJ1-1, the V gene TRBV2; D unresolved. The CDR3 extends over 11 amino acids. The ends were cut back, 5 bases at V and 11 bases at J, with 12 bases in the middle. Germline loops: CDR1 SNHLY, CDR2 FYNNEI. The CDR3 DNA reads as TGTGCCAGCAGTAGGCCTAGCGGCGCTTTCTTT. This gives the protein CASSRPSGAFF.

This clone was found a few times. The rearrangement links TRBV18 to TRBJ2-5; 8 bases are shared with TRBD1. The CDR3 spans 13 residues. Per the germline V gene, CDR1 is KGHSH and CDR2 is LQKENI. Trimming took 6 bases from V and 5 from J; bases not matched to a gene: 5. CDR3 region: CASSLDRGETQYF. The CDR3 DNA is TGTGCCAGCTCTCTCGACAGGGGTGAGACCCAGTACTTC.

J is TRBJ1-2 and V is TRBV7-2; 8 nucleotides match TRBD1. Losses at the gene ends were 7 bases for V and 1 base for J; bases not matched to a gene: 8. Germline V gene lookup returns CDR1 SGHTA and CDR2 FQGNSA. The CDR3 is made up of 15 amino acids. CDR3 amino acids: CASTQTTGVNYGYTF. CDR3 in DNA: TGTGCCAGCACCCAAACGACAGGGGTTAACTATGGCTACACCTTC. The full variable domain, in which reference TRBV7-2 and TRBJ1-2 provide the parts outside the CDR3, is GAGVSQSPSNKVTEKGKDVELRCDPISGHTALYWYRQSLGQGLEFLIYFQGNSAPDKSGLPSDRFSAERTGGSVSTLTIQRTQQEDSAVYLCASTQTTGVNYGYTFGSGTRLTVV.

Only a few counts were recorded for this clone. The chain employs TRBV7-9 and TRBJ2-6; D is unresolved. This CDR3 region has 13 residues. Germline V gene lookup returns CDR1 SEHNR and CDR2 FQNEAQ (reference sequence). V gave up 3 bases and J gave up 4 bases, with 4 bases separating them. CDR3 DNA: TGTGCCAGCAGCTTTTCAGGGGCCAACGTCCTGACTTTC. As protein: CASSFSGANVLTF. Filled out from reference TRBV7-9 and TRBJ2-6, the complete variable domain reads DTGVSQNPRHKITKRGQNVTFRCDPISEHNRLYWYRQTLGQGPEFLTYFQNEAQLEKSRLLSDRFSAERPKGSFSTLEIQRTEQGDSAMYLCASSFSGANVLTFGAGSRLTVL.

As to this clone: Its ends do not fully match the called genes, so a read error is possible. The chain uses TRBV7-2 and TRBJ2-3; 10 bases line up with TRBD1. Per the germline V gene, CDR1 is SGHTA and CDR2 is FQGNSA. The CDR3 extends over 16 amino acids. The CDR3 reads CASSLVGTGVADAQYF. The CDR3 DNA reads TGTGCCAGCAGCCTGGTCGGGACAGGGGTCGCAGATGCGCAGTATTTT.

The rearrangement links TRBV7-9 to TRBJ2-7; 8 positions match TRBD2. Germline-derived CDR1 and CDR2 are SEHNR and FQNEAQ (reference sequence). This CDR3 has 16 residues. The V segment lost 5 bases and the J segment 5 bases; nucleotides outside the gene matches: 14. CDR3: CASSPPGLGNFNEQYF. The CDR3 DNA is TGTGCCAGCAGCCCCCCGGGACTAGGGAACTTTAACGAGCAGTACTTC.

The CDR3 sequence is CASSDSLGLTNEQFF. The CDR3 DNA reads as TGTGCCAGCAGTGACTCACTGGGACTAACGAATGAGCAGTTCTTC. The chain links TRBV6-1 to TRBJ2-1, with TRBD2 matching 7 bases. V dropped 3 bases and J dropped 7; count of bases not matched to a gene: 9. This CDR3 is 15 amino acids long. CDR1 is MNHNS, CDR2 SASEGT, per germline.

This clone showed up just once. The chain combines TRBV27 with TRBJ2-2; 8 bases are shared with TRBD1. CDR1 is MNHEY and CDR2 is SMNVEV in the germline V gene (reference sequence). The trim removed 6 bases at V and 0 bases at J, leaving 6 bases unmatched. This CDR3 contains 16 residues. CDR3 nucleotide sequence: TGTGCCAGCAGGATCATGGGACAGGCGAACACCGGGGAGCTGTTTTTT. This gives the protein CASRIMGQANTGELFF.

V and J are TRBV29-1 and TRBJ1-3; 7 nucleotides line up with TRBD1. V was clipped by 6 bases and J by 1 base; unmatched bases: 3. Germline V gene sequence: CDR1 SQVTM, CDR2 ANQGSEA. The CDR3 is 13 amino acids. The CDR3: CSVQGVSGNTIYF. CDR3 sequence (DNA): TGCAGCGTCCAGGGGGTTTCTGGAAACACCATATATTTT.

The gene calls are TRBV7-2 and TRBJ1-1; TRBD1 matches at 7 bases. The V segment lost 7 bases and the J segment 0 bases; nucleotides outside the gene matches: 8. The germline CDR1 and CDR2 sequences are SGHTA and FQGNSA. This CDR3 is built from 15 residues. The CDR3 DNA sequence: TGTGCCAGCACCCTCGGGACAGTTATGAACACTGAAGCTTTCTTT. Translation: CASTLGTVMNTEAFF.

This chain's CDR3 is CASSSIPGGVSGELFF. The CDR3 DNA is TGCGCCAGCAGCTCCATCCCGGGGGGGGTGTCCGGGGAGCTGTTTTTT. The V call is TRBV5-1, the J call TRBJ2-2; 8 bases map to TRBD2. The V and J ends lost 3 bases and 6 bases, in that order; junction bases with no gene match: 10. Looked up from germline, CDR1 is SGHRS and CDR2 is YFSETQ. The CDR3 has 16 residues.

The CDR3 DNA reads TGTGCCAGCAGGCCGACCCGGGGACAGTCAAACTATGGCTACACCTTC. Amino acids: CASRPTRGQSNYGYTF. This sequence joins TRBV2 and TRBJ1-2; 7 nucleotides align to TRBD1. V trimming: 6 bases; J trimming: 2 bases; junction bases outside the gene matches: 12. The CDR3 spans 16 residues. In germline, CDR1 is SNHLY, CDR2 FYNNEI.